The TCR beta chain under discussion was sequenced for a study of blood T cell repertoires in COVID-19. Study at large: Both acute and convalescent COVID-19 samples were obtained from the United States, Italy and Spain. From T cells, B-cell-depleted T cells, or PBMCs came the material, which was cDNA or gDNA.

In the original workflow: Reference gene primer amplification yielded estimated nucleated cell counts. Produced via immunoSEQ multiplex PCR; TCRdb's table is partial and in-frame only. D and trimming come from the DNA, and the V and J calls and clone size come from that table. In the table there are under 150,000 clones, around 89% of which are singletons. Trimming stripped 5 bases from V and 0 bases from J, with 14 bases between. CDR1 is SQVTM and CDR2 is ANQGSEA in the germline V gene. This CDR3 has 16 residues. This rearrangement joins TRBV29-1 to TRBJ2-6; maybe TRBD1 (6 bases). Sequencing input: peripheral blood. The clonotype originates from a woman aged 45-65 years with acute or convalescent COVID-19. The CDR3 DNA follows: TGCAGCGTTCTCCTACAGGGCTTCTCTGGGGCCAACGTCCTGACTTTC. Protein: CSVLLQGFSGANVLTF. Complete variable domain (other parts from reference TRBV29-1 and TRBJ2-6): SAVISQKPSRDICQRGTSLTIQCQVDSQVTMMFWYRQQPGQSLTLIATANQGSEATYESGFVIDKFPISRPNLTFSTLTVSNMSPEDSSIYLCSVLLQGFSGANVLTFGAGSRLTVL.